This T cell receptor (beta chain) was retrieved from a study of shared clonotypes between healthy human individuals. Study overall: The composition of the donors was a couple of women and a few men aged 18 to 49.

Study-level results: Represented diversity (both genetic and exposure-history) was limited by the small number of donors.

Genomic DNA from each subset was divided evenly over several immunoSEQ plates. In the study's own analysis: For the immunoSEQ data, sequences were junction-only without quality scores, so filtering differed. The table came from immunoSEQ multiplex PCR; TCRdb's copy has only in-frame clones and leaves some out. Clonal size and the V and J genes are those of that table, whereas D and trimming came from the DNA. Altogether roughly 520,000 clones are present, about 96% being singletons, with the ten largest covering 0.055% to 0.075%. Details on this clone: Its antigen is undetermined.

Trimming took off 10 bases at V and 7 bases at J, with 20 bases between the two ends. Germline CDR1 reads MDHEN; CDR2 reads SYDVKM. CDR3 length: 13 amino acids. The material sequenced was naive CD4+ T cells sorted from blood. Stated subset: CD45RA+ positively selected. The V and J genes are TRBV28 and TRBJ2-7; the D gene is possibly TRBD2 (7 bases). The receptor was derived from a woman under 40 in good health. The CDR3 reads CATTLGGPKEQYF. The CDR3 coding sequence is TGTGCCACCACGTTGGGGGGGCCGAAGGAGCAGTACTTC.